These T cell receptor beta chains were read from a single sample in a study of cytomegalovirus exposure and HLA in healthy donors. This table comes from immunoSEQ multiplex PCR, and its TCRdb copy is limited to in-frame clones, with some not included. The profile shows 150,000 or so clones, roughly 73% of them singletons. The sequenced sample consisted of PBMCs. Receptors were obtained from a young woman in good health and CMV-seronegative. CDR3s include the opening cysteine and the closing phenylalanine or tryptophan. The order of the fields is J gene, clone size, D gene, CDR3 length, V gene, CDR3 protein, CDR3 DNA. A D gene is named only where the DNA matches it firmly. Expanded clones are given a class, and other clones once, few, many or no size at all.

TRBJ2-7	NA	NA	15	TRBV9	CASSVAPGGPYEQYF	TGTGCCAGCAGCGTAGCCCCCGGTGGGCCCTACGAGCAGTACTTC
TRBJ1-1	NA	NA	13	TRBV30	CAWTGRFGTEAFF	TGTGCCTGGACGGGTAGGTTCGGCACTGAAGCTTTCTTT
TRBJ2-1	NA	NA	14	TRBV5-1	CASFPEKVASEQFF	TGCGCCAGCTTTCCCGAGAAGGTAGCGAGTGAGCAGTTCTTC
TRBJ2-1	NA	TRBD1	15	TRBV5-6	CASSTLIRQGNEQFF	TGTGCCAGCAGCACGCTGATTAGACAGGGGAATGAGCAGTTCTTC
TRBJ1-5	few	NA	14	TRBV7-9	CSSSLGQGGQPQHF	TGTTCCAGCAGCTTAGGGCAGGGAGGGCAGCCCCAGCATTTT
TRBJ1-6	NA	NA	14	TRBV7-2	CASSLAGNHSPLHF	TGTGCCAGCAGCTTGGCGGGGAACCATTCACCCCTCCACTTT
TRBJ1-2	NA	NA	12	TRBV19	CASSIGLGGYTF	TGTGCCAGTAGTATTGGGCTCGGAGGCTACACCTTC
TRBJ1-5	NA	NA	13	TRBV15	CATSSNRLQPQHF	TGTGCCACCAGCAGTAACAGGCTTCAGCCCCAGCATTTT
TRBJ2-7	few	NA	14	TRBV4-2	CASSQTPEVPEQYF	TGTGCCAGCAGCCAAACGCCGGAGGTACCCGAGCAGTACTTC
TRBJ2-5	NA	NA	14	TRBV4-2	CASSQGGVEETQYF	TGTGCCAGCAGCCAAGGCGGGGTAGAAGAGACCCAGTACTTC
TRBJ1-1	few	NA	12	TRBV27	CASSLSSGEAFF	TGTGCCAGCAGTTTATCGTCCGGGGAAGCTTTCTTT
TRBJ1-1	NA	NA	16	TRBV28	CASSFGRASINTEAFF	TGTGCCAGCAGTTTTGGGAGGGCCTCGATAAACACTGAAGCTTTCTTT
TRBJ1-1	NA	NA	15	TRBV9	CASSLAAYSNTEAFF	TGTGCCAGCAGCTTGGCCGCTTATTCGAACACTGAAGCTTTCTTT
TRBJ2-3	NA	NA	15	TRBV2	CASETPAASTDTQYF	TGTGCCAGCGAGACTCCCGCGGCTAGCACAGATACGCAGTATTTT
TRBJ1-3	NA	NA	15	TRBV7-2	CASSFIGDSGNTIYF	TGTGCCAGCAGCTTCATAGGGGACTCTGGAAACACCATATATTTT
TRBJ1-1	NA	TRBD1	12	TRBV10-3	CAIRDRGSEAFF	TGTGCCATCAGAGACAGGGGTTCTGAAGCTTTCTTT
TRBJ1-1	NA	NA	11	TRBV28	CASAGNTEAFF	TGTGCCAGCGCCGGGAACACTGAAGCTTTCTTT
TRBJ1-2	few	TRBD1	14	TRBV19	CASTLNRDRGGYTF	TGTGCCAGTACCCTCAACCGGGACAGGGGTGGCTACACCTTC
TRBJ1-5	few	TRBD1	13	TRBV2	CASSRDRSEPQHF	TGTGCCAGCAGTCGGGACAGGTCGGAGCCCCAGCATTTT
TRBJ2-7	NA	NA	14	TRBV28	CAIHDSSASYEQYF	TGTGCCATCCACGACAGCTCAGCCTCCTACGAGCAGTACTTC
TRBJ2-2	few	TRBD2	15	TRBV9	CASSPIAGGSGELFF	TGTGCCAGCAGCCCGATAGCGGGAGGGTCCGGGGAGCTGTTTTTT
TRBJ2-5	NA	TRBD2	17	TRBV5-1	CASSLAGPLAGVETQYF	TGCGCCAGCAGCTTGGCCGGGCCTCTAGCGGGGGTGGAGACCCAGTACTTC
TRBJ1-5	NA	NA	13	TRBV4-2	CASSLGGHQPQHF	TGTGCCAGCAGTCTGGGGGGGCATCAGCCCCAGCATTTT